These 31 T cell receptor beta chains share one sample of origin, sequenced in a study of cytomegalovirus exposure and HLA in healthy donors. PCR employed 60 Vbeta and 13 Jbeta primers. Clones were sequenced by immunoSEQ multiplex PCR, and TCRdb holds only the in-frame ones, with some missing. In all, the sample yields roughly 100,000 clones. The specimen sequenced was PBMCs. The receptor source for this set is a man aged 35-49 years in good health and CMV-seronegative.

The chain employs TRBV6-5 and TRBJ2-4; TRBD1 matches 9 bases. Germline V lookup: CDR1 MNHEY, CDR2 SVGAGI. V gave up 2 bases and J gave up 6 bases; unmatched junction bases: 5. This CDR3 contains 15 residues. CDR3 region: CASSYGGQGGNIQYF. CDR3 sequence (DNA): TGTGCCAGCAGTTACGGGGGACAGGGAGGAAACATTCAGTACTTC.

The chain carries TRBV12-5 and TRBJ2-3; tentatively, D is TRBD2 (5 bases). The CDR3 loop spans 16 amino acids. CDR1 is LGHNT, CDR2 FRNRAP, per germline. V lost 6 bases and J lost 3, with 19 bases in between. The CDR3 is CASGSPRELRTDTQYF. The CDR3 coding sequence is TGTGCTAGTGGCTCCCCGAGGGAATTGCGAACAGATACGCAGTATTTT.

This CDR3 is CAWRVGAGDTQYF. The CDR3 nucleotides read TGTGCCTGGAGAGTAGGGGCAGGAGATACGCAGTATTTT. The chain couples TRBV30 to TRBJ2-3; TRBD1 is a possible D gene (5 bases). Deletions cut 3 bases from V and 5 bases from J, with 12 bases between. The CDR3 covers 13 residues. Germline lookup yields CDR1 GTSNPN and CDR2 SVGIG (reference sequence).

The V call is TRBV28, the J call TRBJ1-2, with a weak D call TRBD1 (5 bases). The germline V gene encodes CDR1 MDHEN and CDR2 SYDVKM. The V end was cut by 3 bases, the J end by 3 bases, with 14 bases between. The CDR3 is 15 amino acids. The CDR3 region has the DNA TGTGCCAGCAGTTTCCCCGGGTTGGGGCACTATGGCTACACCTTC. Encoded protein: CASSFPGLGHYGYTF.

For the CDR3, the DNA is TGTGCCAGCAGTTCACGGAGAACCGGGAGTAGCAATCAGCCCCAGCATTTT. This encodes CASSSRRTGSSNQPQHF. This sequence joins TRBV28 and TRBJ1-5; D uncertain. Trimming took 4 bases from V and 0 from J, leaving 16 bases between them. Looked up from germline, CDR1 is MDHEN and CDR2 is SYDVKM. The CDR3 extends over 17 amino acids.

The V call is TRBV15, the J call TRBJ2-7; 9 positions match TRBD2. J was trimmed by 1 base and V by 9 bases; bases with no gene match: 13. Germline assignment: CDR1 LNHNV and CDR2 YYDKDF (reference sequence). This CDR3 is 16 amino acids long. The CDR3 bases are TGTGCCACGACCCCCGCCGGGACTAGCAGTTCCTACGAGCAGTACTTC. Residues: CATTPAGTSSSYEQYF.

J is TRBJ1-4 and V is TRBV13, with 7 positions matching TRBD1. The CDR3 totals 14 residues. The germline V gene has CDR1 PRHDT and CDR2 FYEKMQ (reference sequence). The trim removed 2 bases at V and 8 bases at J, leaving 5 bases unmatched. DNA for the CDR3: TGTGCCAGCAGCTTAAGGCAGGGGGACGAAAAACTGTTTTTT. It specifies CASSLRQGDEKLFF.

The chain couples TRBV6-5 to TRBJ1-1, with 7 bases fitting TRBD1. The V segment lost 4 bases and the J segment 8 bases; nucleotides outside the gene matches: 7. The CDR3 is 13 amino acids. From germline, CDR1 is MNHEY and CDR2 SVGAGI. CDR3 sequence reads: CASSSRGGGEAFF. CDR3 sequence (DNA): TGTGCCAGCAGTTCCCGAGGGGGCGGCGAAGCTTTCTTT.

The chain has TRBV5-1 and TRBJ2-3; TRBD2 agrees at 13 bases. The J segment lost 2 bases and the V segment lost 2 bases, leaving 2 bases of the junction unmatched. There are 16 residues in the CDR3. Germline values: CDR1 SGHRS, CDR2 YFSETQ. The CDR3 DNA reads as TGCGCCAGCAGCTTCGGGACTAGCGGGAACACAGATACGCAGTATTTT. As protein: CASSFGTSGNTDTQYF.

The chain employs TRBV5-6 and TRBJ2-7, with D tentatively TRBD1 (7 bases). CDR1 is SGHDT and CDR2 is YYEEEE in the germline V gene. Between the trimmed V and J ends, which lost 4 bases and 6 bases, there was a span of 14 bases. There are 13 residues in the CDR3. In DNA, the CDR3 is TGTGCCAGCAGCGACCAGGGGGGTAGCGAGCAGTACTTC. Translation gives CASSDQGGSEQYF.

Note on this clone: This CDR3 is also generated by other DNA sequences in the sample. The rearrangement uses TRBV4-1 and TRBJ2-2; a weak D match, TRBD2 (5 bases). CDR1 MGHRA and CDR2 YSYEKL come from the germline V gene. V was shortened by 0 bases and J by 6 bases, with 8 bases between the two germline ends. This CDR3 comprises 14 residues. The CDR3 reads CASSQDSGSGELFF. CDR3 DNA: TGCGCCAGCAGCCAAGATTCGGGGTCCGGGGAGCTGTTTTTT.

This sequence joins TRBV5-1 and TRBJ2-7; 15 nucleotides align to TRBD2. Germline loops: CDR1 SGHRS, CDR2 YFSETQ. J lost 3 bases, V lost 4 bases, and 2 bases had no gene match. This CDR3 spans 15 amino acids. CDR3 coding DNA: TGCGCCAGCAGCGCGGGACTAGCGGGAGGCTACGAGCAGTACTTC. It yields the protein CASSAGLAGGYEQYF.

The V and J genes are TRBV7-9 and TRBJ1-1; D is possibly TRBD1 (5 bases). The CDR3 spans 14 residues. Trimming cost V 4 bases and J 1 base, with 10 bases left between them. Looked up from germline, CDR1 is SEHNR and CDR2 is FQNEAQ (reference sequence). This chain's CDR3 is CASSSPDRNTEAFF. CDR3 nucleotides: TGTGCCAGCAGCTCACCCGACAGGAACACTGAAGCTTTCTTT.

Remarks on this clone: At one boundary the junction diverges from the germline segment, which might be a read error. The rearrangement links TRBV7-2 to TRBJ2-7; the match to TRBD1 covers 9 bases. This CDR3 region has 16 residues. CDR1 is SGHTA, CDR2 FQGNSA, per germline. As DNA, the CDR3 is TGTGCCAGCAGCCCAAACGCCGGGACAGGGAGCGAAGTTAAGGACTTC. Its translation is CASSPNAGTGSEVKDF.

The gene calls are TRBV7-8 and TRBJ1-5; 8 bases are shared with TRBD1. The CDR3 is 17 residues long. V gave up 5 bases and J gave up 1 base; unmatched junction bases: 10. The germline V gene encodes CDR1 SGHVS and CDR2 FQNEAQ. CDR3 sequence: CASSLSRQGASNQPQHF. For the CDR3, the DNA is TGTGCCAGCAGCCTGTCTCGGCAGGGGGCAAGCAATCAGCCCCAGCATTTT.

The genes are TRBV5-1 and TRBJ2-1; the match to TRBD2 covers 10 bases. V shed 4 bases and J 7 bases; nucleotides not matched to a gene: 2. The CDR3 consists of 13 residues. Germline-derived CDR1 and CDR2 are SGHRS and YFSETQ. The CDR3 sequence is CASSIAGGNEQFF. CDR3 DNA sequence: TGCGCCAGCAGCATAGCGGGAGGAAATGAGCAGTTCTTC. Looking up the rest from reference TRBV5-1 and TRBJ2-1 gives the full variable domain: KAGVTQTPRYLIKTRGQQVTLSCSPISGHRSVSWYQQTPGQGLQFLFEYFSETQRNKGNFPGRFSGRQFSNSRSEMNVSTLELGDSALYLCASSIAGGNEQFFGPGTRLTVL.

This chain links TRBV7-2 with TRBJ2-2; 7 bases map to TRBD1. J lost 6 bases, V lost 4 bases, and 8 bases had no gene match. In germline, CDR1 is SGHTA, CDR2 FQGNSA. The CDR3 spans 15 residues. The CDR3 DNA is TGTGCCAGCAGCTATCAAGGGACAGACGCCGGGGAGCTGTTTTTT. This sequence encodes CASSYQGTDAGELFF.

V gene TRBV7-6 combines with J gene TRBJ1-6, with unresolved D. Between the trimmed V and J ends, which lost 2 bases and 0 bases, there was a span of 8 bases. CDR3 length: 16 amino acids. CDR1 is SGHVS and CDR2 is FNYEAQ in the germline V gene. This CDR3 is CASSLRESSYNSPLHF. DNA of the CDR3: TGTGCCAGCAGCTTACGGGAAAGCTCCTATAATTCACCCCTCCACTTT.

The CDR3, as DNA: TGTGCCAGCAGTGAAGGGCTGGTGGGGGCGAACACTGAAGCTTTCTTT. Translation: CASSEGLVGANTEAFF. V gene TRBV2 combines with J gene TRBJ1-1, with a weak D call TRBD1 (6 bases). CDR3 length: 16 residues. Germline loops: CDR1 SNHLY, CDR2 FYNNEI. Between the trimmed V and J ends, which lost 1 base and 1 base, there was a span of 13 bases. Complete variable domain (other parts from reference TRBV2 and TRBJ1-1): EPEVTQTPSHQVTQMGQEVILRCVPISNHLYFYWYRQILGQKVEFLVSFYNNEISEKSEIFDDQFSVERPDGSNFTLKIRSTKLEDSAMYFCASSEGLVGANTEAFFGQGTRLTVV.

This chain uses TRBV6-5 with TRBJ1-2; TRBD1 matches at 8 bases. Germline loops: CDR1 MNHEY, CDR2 SVGAGI. Unmatched junction bases numbered 5, after V lost 5 bases and J lost 3 bases. This CDR3 has 14 residues. For the CDR3, the DNA is TGTGCCAGCAGTAACAGACAGGGGTACTATGGCTACACCTTC. Its translation is CASSNRQGYYGYTF.

This chain links TRBV1 with TRBJ2-7; the table gives TRBD2 as D, unverified against the DNA. TRBV1 is a listed pseudogene. The CDR3 runs to 14 residues. The CDR3, as DNA: TGCACCAGCAATTGGACGGGGGATGATCCCGAGCAGTACTTC. It codes for CTSNWTGDDPEQYF.

CDR3 sequence reads: CASSPRGRWGYTF. As DNA, the CDR3 is TGTGCCAGCAGCCCCCGGGGTCGGTGGGGCTACACCTTC. V usage is TRBV14 and J usage is TRBJ1-2; D unresolved. Germline V CDR1 and CDR2: SGHDN, FVKESK. The CDR3 is made up of 13 amino acids. V lost 4 bases and J lost 8, with 14 bases in between. The full variable domain, with the rest looked up from reference TRBV14 and TRBJ1-2, is EAGVTQFPSHSVIEKGQTVTLRCDPISGHDNLYWYRRVMGKEIKFLLHFVKESKQDESGMPNNRFLAERTGGTYSTLKVQPAELEDSGVYFCASSPRGRWGYTFGSGTRLTVV.

This rearrangement joins TRBV28 to TRBJ1-2, with TRBD1 matching over 9 bases. The germline gives CDR1 MDHEN, CDR2 SYDVKM. V was pared by 5 bases and J by 3 bases, with 4 bases of the junction left unmatched. There are 14 residues in the CDR3. This CDR3 is CASSGTGRDYGYTF. The CDR3 DNA reads as TGTGCCAGCAGTGGGACAGGGAGAGACTATGGCTACACCTTC.

This chain joins TRBV6-1 and TRBJ1-1, with 7 bases aligning to TRBD1. Germline CDR1 is MNHNS and CDR2 is SASEGT. Germline trimming cut 3 bases from V and 6 bases from J; bases unmatched to any gene: 7. This CDR3 spans 14 amino acids. The CDR3 reads CASSDRQGMAEAFF. CDR3 coding DNA: TGTGCCAGCAGTGACCGACAGGGAATGGCTGAAGCTTTCTTT.

The rearrangement links TRBV27 to TRBJ1-4; no clear D. The V gene lost 5 bases and the J gene lost 8 bases, with 18 bases spanning the gap. This CDR3 comprises 15 residues. Germline V gene data show CDR1 as MNHEY and CDR2 as SMNVEV (reference sequence). The CDR3 DNA sequence: TGTGCCAGCAGTCCACGACGGCCACCGGGAGAAAAACTGTTTTTT. Amino acid sequence: CASSPRRPPGEKLFF.

The chain is built from TRBV25-1 and TRBJ1-3, with 7 bases identical to TRBD1. Germline CDR1 is MGHDK and CDR2 is SYGVNS. The CDR3 is made up of 17 amino acids. The V and J ends lost 4 bases and 0 bases, in that order; junction bases with no gene match: 9. CDR3 nucleotide sequence: TGTGCCAGCAGTGGGGGAATGGGGACAGTCTCTGGAAACACCATATATTTT. This translates into CASSGGMGTVSGNTIYF.

CDR3 in amino acids: CASSLAGGMNTEAFF. The CDR3 bases are TGTGCCAGCAGCTTAGCAGGGGGGATGAACACTGAAGCTTTCTTT. The chain recombines TRBV13 with TRBJ1-1; 7 nucleotides agree with TRBD1. With 1 base clipped from V and 0 bases from J, the junction kept 2 bases outside the gene matches. CDR3 length: 15 amino acids. Per germline, CDR1 PRHDT and CDR2 FYEKMQ (reference sequence).

The chain links TRBV4-3 to TRBJ2-5; 14 positions agree with TRBD2. Losses at the gene ends were 3 bases for V and 4 bases for J; bases not matched to a gene: 4. The CDR3 totals 16 residues. Germline V gene data show CDR1 as LGHNA and CDR2 as YSLEER. In DNA, the CDR3 is TGCGCCAGCAGCCAGGGGACTAGCGGGAGTTTAGAGACCCAGTACTTC. Translation gives CASSQGTSGSLETQYF.

The chain couples TRBV28 to TRBJ2-1; TRBD2 agrees at 7 bases. The CDR3 totals 15 residues. Germline V CDR1 and CDR2: MDHEN, SYDVKM. V shed 3 bases, J shed 2 bases, and the junction held 4 bases outside the gene matches. This CDR3 is CASSFFGRTYNEQFF. The CDR3, as DNA: TGTGCCAGCAGTTTTTTCGGGAGGACCTACAATGAGCAGTTCTTC.

The chain links TRBV11-3 to TRBJ1-1, with no clear D. The CDR3 has 15 amino acids. V lost 1 base, J lost 0 bases, and 9 bases lay in between. In germline, CDR1 is SGHNT, CDR2 YENEEA. The CDR3 sequence is CASSLGHLMNTEAFF. The CDR3 region has the DNA TGTGCCAGCAGCTTAGGACACCTTATGAACACTGAAGCTTTCTTT.

The CDR3 protein is CASSISWTGTLVPFTEAFF. CDR3 in DNA: TGTGCCAGTAGTATATCGTGGACAGGGACCCTCGTCCCGTTCACTGAAGCTTTCTTT. V usage is TRBV19 and J usage is TRBJ1-1; TRBD1 matches 8 bases. Trimming took 2 bases from V and 4 from J; bases not matched to a gene: 18. The CDR3 totals 19 residues. From germline, CDR1 is LNHDA and CDR2 SQIVND (reference sequence).